This TCR beta chain is drawn from a study of OX40 agonist ivuxolimab in advanced cancers. At the level of the study: Enrollees could have had prior anti-PD-1, anti-PD-L1 or anti-CTLA-4 therapy, which about 40% had received. Points from the study as a whole: Relative to CD4+, CD8+ T cells held more expanded clones on average. Dosing at 0.1 to 3.0 mg/kg was accompanied by clonal expansion of CD4+ and CD8+ blood T cells by week 6.

A note on this clone: Its antigen is unknown.

Samples of blood were obtained at baseline, on cycle 4 day 1, and on cycle 7 day 1. Method: immunoSEQ multiplex PCR; TCRdb's copy keeps in-frame clones and lacks some. The sample has about 77,000 clones; 65% to 85% are singletons. Trimming pared 6 bases from V and 2 bases from J, leaving 14 bases between. This CDR3 is 14 amino acids long. Germline CDR1 is LNHDA and CDR2 is SQIVND (reference sequence). Specimen: CD4+ or CD8+ T cells sorted from blood, collected in a trial of the OX40 agonist ivuxolimab. V is TRBV19 and J is TRBJ2-7; D might be TRBD1 (5 bases). The sequence was obtained from an adult with an advanced solid tumor such as melanoma, head and neck, liver or kidney cancer. The DNA for the CDR3 is TGTGCCAGTAGCCGGACACCTTTAGCCTACGAGCAGTACTTC. Protein product: CASSRTPLAYEQYF.